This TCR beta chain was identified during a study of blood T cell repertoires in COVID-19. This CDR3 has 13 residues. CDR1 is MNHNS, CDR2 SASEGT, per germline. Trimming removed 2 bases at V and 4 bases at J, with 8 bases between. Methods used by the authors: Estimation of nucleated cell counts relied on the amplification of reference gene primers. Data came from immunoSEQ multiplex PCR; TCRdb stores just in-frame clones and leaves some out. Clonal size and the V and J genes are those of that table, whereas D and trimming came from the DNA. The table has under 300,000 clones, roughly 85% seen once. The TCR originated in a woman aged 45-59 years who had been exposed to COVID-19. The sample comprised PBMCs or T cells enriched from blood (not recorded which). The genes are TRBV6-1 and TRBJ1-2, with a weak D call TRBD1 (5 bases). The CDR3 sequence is CASSERRGYGYTF. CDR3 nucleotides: TGTGCCAGCAGTGAACGGAGGGGCTATGGCTACACCTTC.